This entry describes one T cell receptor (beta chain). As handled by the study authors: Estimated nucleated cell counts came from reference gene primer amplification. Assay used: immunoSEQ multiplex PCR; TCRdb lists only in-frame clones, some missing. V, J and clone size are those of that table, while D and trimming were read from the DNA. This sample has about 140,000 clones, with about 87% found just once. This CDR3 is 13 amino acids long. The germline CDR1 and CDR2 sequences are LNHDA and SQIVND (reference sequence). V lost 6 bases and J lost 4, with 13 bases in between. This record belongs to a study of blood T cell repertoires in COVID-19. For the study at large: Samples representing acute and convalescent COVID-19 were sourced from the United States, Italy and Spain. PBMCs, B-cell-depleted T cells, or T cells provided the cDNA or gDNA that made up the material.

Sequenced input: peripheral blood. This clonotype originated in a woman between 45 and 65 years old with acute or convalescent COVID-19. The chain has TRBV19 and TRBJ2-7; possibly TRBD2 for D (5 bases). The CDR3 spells CASSPDSRYEQYF. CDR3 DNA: TGTGCCAGTAGCCCGGACTCTCGGTACGAGCAGTACTTC.